One and the same sample provided the 28 T cell receptor beta chains below, sequenced in a study of cytomegalovirus exposure and HLA in healthy donors. Primers for the PCR totalled 60 Vbeta and 13 Jbeta. Some clones are missing from TCRdb's copy, which holds only in-frame ones; the method was immunoSEQ multiplex PCR. The data show fewer than 250,000 clones, roughly 76% seen once. Sequenced input: PBMCs. These TCRs come from a woman aged 30 to 39 in good health and CMV-seropositive.

This chain links TRBV11-3 with TRBJ2-5; the match to TRBD1 covers 10 bases. Germline-derived CDR1 and CDR2 are SGHNT and YENEEA. V gave up 5 bases and J gave up 4 bases; unmatched junction bases: 7. This CDR3 comprises 15 residues. DNA for the CDR3: TGTGCCAGCAGCGCCGGGACAGGGGAGAGAGAGACCCAGTACTTC. This encodes CASSAGTGERETQYF.

V gene TRBV30 combines with J gene TRBJ2-3, with 9 bases lining up with TRBD1. This CDR3 comprises 14 residues. V was pared by 1 base and J by 1 base, with 0 bases of the junction left unmatched. From germline, CDR1 is GTSNPN and CDR2 SVGIG (reference sequence). For the CDR3, the DNA is TGTGCCTGGAGTGGGGACAGGGGCACAGATACGCAGTATTTT. Encoded protein: CAWSGDRGTDTQYF.

This clone was counted only a few times. The rearrangement uses TRBV7-9 and TRBJ1-1; no clear D gene. Germline assignment: CDR1 SEHNR and CDR2 FQNEAQ (reference sequence). Trimming took off 7 bases at V and 6 bases at J, with 9 bases between the two ends. The CDR3 length is 11 residues. The CDR3 DNA follows: TGTGCCAGCAATCGAGAGGCTGAAGCTTTCTTT. This gives the protein CASNREAEAFF.

This clone was seen only once. In nucleotides, the CDR3 is TGCGCCAGCAGCCGGGACAGGGGCTCTGGAAACACCATATATTTT. This gives the protein CASSRDRGSGNTIYF. The V call is TRBV5-1, the J call TRBJ1-3; TRBD1 matches at 10 bases. With V trimmed by 4 bases and J by 0 bases, 1 base remained unmatched. The CDR3 is 15 amino acids. Looked up from germline, CDR1 is SGHRS and CDR2 is YFSETQ.

The table lists this clone with a few counts. The chain employs TRBV4-1 and TRBJ1-5, with D unclear. Germline CDR1 and CDR2: MGHRA and YSYEKL. The length of the CDR3 is 15 residues. Trimming stripped 1 base from V and 1 base from J, with 8 bases between. CDR3 bases: TGCGCCAGCAGCCAAGTAATTCTGAGCAATCAGCCCCAGCATTTT. It is translated as CASSQVILSNQPQHF.

The rearrangement joins TRBV6-5 to TRBJ1-6; D is undetermined. Germline loops: CDR1 MNHEY, CDR2 SVGAGI. There are 12 residues in the CDR3. Trimming took 6 bases from V and 10 from J, leaving 10 bases between them. The CDR3 DNA follows: TGTGCCAGCAGCCTAGCTGGATCACCCCTCCACTTT. Encoded protein: CASSLAGSPLHF.

This clone was observed a handful of times. The chain recombines TRBV4-2 with TRBJ1-2; 9 nucleotides align to TRBD1. CDR1 is LGHNA, CDR2 YNFKEQ, per germline. V lost 8 bases and J lost 4; bases outside the gene matches: 8. The CDR3 extends over 14 amino acids. This CDR3 reads CASGPGQGFYGYTF. In DNA, the CDR3 is TGTGCCAGCGGACCGGGACAGGGCTTCTATGGCTACACCTTC.

The chain couples TRBV4-3 to TRBJ1-5, with a weak D call TRBD1 (6 bases). Trimming removed 1 base from V and 4 bases from J, with 17 bases in between. The germline V gene has CDR1 LGHNA and CDR2 YSLEER. The CDR3 is made up of 17 amino acids. CDR3 DNA sequence: TGCGCCAGCAGCCAAGTTCTTCAAACAGGGTTAAATCAGCCCCAGCATTTT. It specifies CASSQVLQTGLNQPQHF.

This clone was observed a few times. This chain uses TRBV4-2 with TRBJ2-1; possibly TRBD1 for D (6 bases). Germline assignment: CDR1 LGHNA and CDR2 YNFKEQ. Trimming pared 0 bases from V and 6 bases from J, leaving 12 bases between. This CDR3 comprises 15 residues. The CDR3 spells CASSQDILQGNEQFF. The CDR3 DNA sequence: TGTGCCAGCAGCCAAGATATACTACAGGGCAATGAGCAGTTCTTC.

V is TRBV2 and J is TRBJ2-7; TRBD2 aligns across 11 bases. The trim removed 8 bases at V and 3 bases at J, leaving 6 bases unmatched. Germline V lookup: CDR1 SNHLY, CDR2 FYNNEI. CDR3 length: 14 amino acids. The CDR3 nucleotides read TGTGCCAGCCAGACTAGCGGGATAGTCTACGAGCAGTACTTC. It encodes CASQTSGIVYEQYF.

The V call is TRBV7-6, the J call TRBJ2-7, with 11 bases lining up with TRBD1. Trimming cost V 5 bases and J 2 bases; bases outside gene matches: 11. The CDR3 consists of 17 residues. Germline-derived CDR1 and CDR2 are SGHVS and FNYEAQ. Here the CDR3 reads CASSLQNPGQGAYEQYF. The CDR3 DNA reads as TGTGCCAGCAGCCTCCAAAATCCGGGACAGGGGGCCTACGAGCAGTACTTC.

The chain joins TRBV6-1 to TRBJ1-2, with a weak D call TRBD1 (6 bases). This CDR3 comprises 17 residues. Germline values: CDR1 MNHNS, CDR2 SASEGT. V lost 3 bases and J lost 5, with 22 bases in between. The CDR3 coding sequence is TGTGCCAGCAGTGACTTACTTGGACAGTCGATTATTTATGGCTACACCTTC. This encodes CASSDLLGQSIIYGYTF.

The CDR3 here is CASSFRTSGGFREQYF. CDR3 in DNA: TGTGCCAGCAGTTTTCGGACTAGCGGGGGTTTTCGGGAGCAGTACTTC. The chain has TRBV28 and TRBJ2-7; 13 bases match TRBD2. V shed 3 bases, J shed 7 bases, and the junction held 9 bases outside the gene matches. CDR1 is MDHEN and CDR2 is SYDVKM in the germline V gene. The CDR3 runs 16 residues.

The genes are TRBV5-4 and TRBJ2-2, with 7 bases that match TRBD1. Per germline, CDR1 SGHNT and CDR2 YYREEE (reference sequence). CDR3 length: 14 amino acids. Trimming at V came to 2 bases and at J to 6 bases, leaving 4 bases not matched to a gene. The CDR3 DNA is TGTGCCAGCAGCTTCAGAGGGGGCCCCGGGGAGCTGTTTTTT. Protein sequence: CASSFRGGPGELFF.

This chain uses TRBV28 with TRBJ1-1, with TRBD1 matching over 7 bases. Per germline, CDR1 MDHEN and CDR2 SYDVKM. The CDR3 extends over 15 amino acids. Trimming at V came to 6 bases and at J to 0 bases, leaving 7 bases not matched to a gene. In DNA form, the CDR3 reads TGTGCCAGCAGGCCGACGGACAGGATGAACACTGAAGCTTTCTTT. It translates to CASRPTDRMNTEAFF. Looking up the rest from reference TRBV28 and TRBJ1-1 gives the full variable domain: DVKVTQSSRYLVKRTGEKVFLECVQDMDHENMFWYRQDPGLGLRLIYFSYDVKMKEKGDIPEGYSVSREKKERFSLILESASTNQTSMYLCASRPTDRMNTEAFFGQGTRLTVV.

V and J are TRBV7-8 and TRBJ1-3; D gene ambiguous. Per the germline V gene, CDR1 is SGHVS and CDR2 is FQNEAQ. The germline V and J ends were trimmed by 5 bases and 0 bases, with 11 bases remaining between them. This CDR3 has 15 amino acids. The DNA of the CDR3 is TGTGCCAGCAGCCTAAAAGGGAGCTCTGGAAACACCATATATTTT. Its translation is CASSLKGSSGNTIYF.

The chain links TRBV7-8 to TRBJ1-2, with 9 nucleotides matching TRBD1. Germline assignment: CDR1 SGHVS and CDR2 FQNEAQ. This CDR3 contains 14 residues. J was trimmed by 3 bases and V by 5 bases; bases with no gene match: 4. CDR3 loop: CASSPGQGHYGYTF. The DNA for the CDR3 is TGTGCCAGCAGCCCAGGACAGGGGCACTATGGCTACACCTTC.

This chain links TRBV29-1 with TRBJ2-5, with 10 bases fitting TRBD2. The CDR3 loop spans 14 amino acids. Trimming at V came to 2 bases and at J to 5 bases, leaving 5 bases not matched to a gene. CDR1 and CDR2 from the germline V gene are SQVTM and ANQGSEA. The CDR3 region is CSVESSGSLETQYF. The CDR3 DNA sequence: TGCAGCGTTGAATCTAGCGGGAGTTTGGAGACCCAGTACTTC. Using reference TRBV29-1 and TRBJ2-5 for the parts outside the CDR3, the full variable domain is SAVISQKPSRDICQRGTSLTIQCQVDSQVTMMFWYRQQPGQSLTLIATANQGSEATYESGFVIDKFPISRPNLTFSTLTVSNMSPEDSSIYLCSVESSGSLETQYFGPGTRLLVL.

This clone came up a few times. This sequence joins TRBV4-2 and TRBJ2-1; D uncertain. This CDR3 is built from 14 residues. Per the germline V gene, CDR1 is LGHNA and CDR2 is YNFKEQ. Trimming removed 0 bases at V and 4 bases at J, with 7 bases between. CDR3 residues: CASSQEHLYNEQFF. The CDR3 DNA sequence: TGTGCCAGCAGCCAAGAACATTTATACAATGAGCAGTTCTTC.

V gene TRBV27 combines with J gene TRBJ1-1; D call uncertain. Germline CDR1 reads MNHEY; CDR2 reads SMNVEV (reference sequence). V lost 5 bases, J lost 2 bases, and 18 bases lay in between. The CDR3 is 16 amino acids. The CDR3 DNA follows: TGTGCCAGCAGTCCCCTTCTGTGGAGCGAAAACACTGAAGCTTTCTTT. Translating gives CASSPLLWSENTEAFF.

This chain connects TRBV7-3 to TRBJ2-2; 9 bases fit TRBD2. The V gene end was trimmed by 5 bases and the J gene end by 2 bases; junction bases not matched to a gene: 3. Germline loops: CDR1 SGHTA, CDR2 FQGTGA. The CDR3 length is 15 residues. As DNA, the CDR3 is TGTGCCAGCAGCCGACTAGCGGCAAACACCGGGGAGCTGTTTTTT. Translated: CASSRLAANTGELFF.

The chain is built from TRBV5-1 and TRBJ2-7; 9 bases are shared with TRBD2. The CDR3 covers 19 residues. V lost 0 bases and J lost 0; bases outside the gene matches: 13. Germline V gene sequence: CDR1 SGHRS, CDR2 YFSETQ. CDR3 sequence (DNA): TGCGCCAGCAGCTTGGCCGGGGGTAGCGGGGGCCAAAACTCCTACGAGCAGTACTTC. This gives the protein CASSLAGGSGGQNSYEQYF.

The chain is built from TRBV29-1 and TRBJ2-7; 9 bases line up with TRBD1. With V trimmed by 5 bases and J by 3 bases, 2 bases remained unmatched. Germline lookup yields CDR1 SQVTM and CDR2 ANQGSEA. CDR3 length: 12 residues. CDR3 in DNA: TGCAGCGTTTCGACAGGGGGCTACGAGCAGTACTTC. This encodes CSVSTGGYEQYF.

The gene calls are TRBV11-2 and TRBJ2-7, with TRBD2 matching over 7 bases. Per the germline V gene, CDR1 is SGHAT and CDR2 is FQNNGV. This CDR3 region has 17 residues. V lost 5 bases to trimming and J lost 0 bases; unmatched junction nucleotides: 13. Written as DNA, the CDR3 is TGTGCCAGCAGCCCCTCAGGGCTAGCGGATAGCTCCTACGAGCAGTACTTC. Amino acids: CASSPSGLADSSYEQYF.

The chain is built from TRBV9 and TRBJ1-1; 7 bases are shared with TRBD1. This CDR3 is built from 15 residues. Trimming cost V 3 bases and J 3 bases; bases outside gene matches: 8. The V gene's germline CDR1 is SGDLS and CDR2 YYNGEE. CDR3 region: CASSALQGYDTEAFF. For the CDR3, the DNA is TGTGCCAGCAGCGCTCTACAGGGGTACGACACTGAAGCTTTCTTT.

The V gene is TRBV18, the J gene TRBJ1-2; 8 bases are shared with TRBD1. V lost 4 bases, J lost 3 bases, and 7 bases stayed unmatched. Germline loops: CDR1 KGHSH, CDR2 LQKENI. The CDR3 extends over 15 amino acids. CDR3: CASSRAGGEDYGYTF. DNA for the CDR3: TGTGCCAGCTCACGGGCAGGGGGCGAGGACTATGGCTACACCTTC.

The rearrangement uses TRBV15 and TRBJ1-4; tentative D call: TRBD1 (5 bases). Germline CDR1 and CDR2: LNHNV and YYDKDF (reference sequence). V was clipped by 5 bases and J by 8 bases, with 15 bases between them. The CDR3 is 14 amino acids. CDR3: CATSGHGRGEKLFF. The CDR3, as DNA: TGTGCCACCAGCGGACACGGTAGAGGAGAAAAACTGTTTTTT.

This clone is a singleton in its sample. This chain joins TRBV6-1 and TRBJ2-4; 11 nucleotides agree with TRBD2. With V trimmed by 2 bases and J by 6 bases, 6 bases remained unmatched. Germline CDR1 reads MNHNS; CDR2 reads SASEGT. This CDR3 comprises 16 residues. Here the CDR3 DNA reads TGTGCCAGCAGTGAACGGGGACTAGCGGTAACAAACATTCAGTACTTC. Translating gives CASSERGLAVTNIQYF.